A selection of T cell receptor beta chains follows, all from one sample in a study of neurological immune-mediated disorders. TCRdb recomputed calls from the 5' RACE reads with MiXCR, one row per CDR3 protein. The sample includes about 30,000 distinct CDR3 sequences, roughly 15% seen only once; the top ten take less than 35%. Material for sequencing was PBMCs. The origin of the receptors is a man aged 70-80 years in good health. CDR3s include the opening cysteine and the closing phenylalanine or tryptophan. The D gene is left open where the match is weak. A clone size is listed for some rows: how often the clone was seen (once, few, many), or a class if it is expanded.

abundance	v_gene	d_gene	j_gene	CDR3nt	CDR3aa
many	TRBV7-8	TRBD2	TRBJ2-3	TGTGCCAGCACCACTAGCGGGGGACAGACAGATACGCAGTATTTT	CASTTSGGQTDTQYF
many	TRBV6-6	TRBD1	TRBJ2-1	TGTGCCAGCAGTTACCCGGGACAGGGCTACAATGAGCAGTTCTTC	CASSYPGQGYNEQFF
many	TRBV4-3	TRBD1	TRBJ2-2	TGCGCCAGCAGCCAAGTTACAGGGGGTCCGAACACCGGGGAGCTGTTTTTT	CASSQVTGGPNTGELFF
many	TRBV3-1	.	TRBJ2-7	TGTGCCAGCAGCGGGACGGACCGAGGGGGCTACGAGCAGTACTTC	CASSGTDRGGYEQYF
many	TRBV28	.	TRBJ2-5	TGTGCCAGCAGCGACGGAGGGGCCCAGTACTTC	CASSDGGAQYF
many	TRBV28	.	TRBJ2-7	TGTGCCAGCAGGTACGGGTCTCGAGAGGTCGGGGAGCAGTACTTC	CASRYGSREVGEQYF
many	TRBV20-1	.	TRBJ2-1	TGCAGTGCTAGTCCCCCGGGACTTACTGAGCAGTTCTTC	CSASPPGLTEQFF
many	TRBV10-3	TRBD2	TRBJ2-3	TGTGCCATCAGTGGTGGGACTAGCGGGGGCACAGATACGCAGTATTTT	CAISGGTSGGTDTQYF
.	TRBV4-1	TRBD2	TRBJ2-7	TGCGCCAGCAGCCGGACTAGCGACAACCTCTACGAGCAGTACTTC	CASSRTSDNLYEQYF
many	TRBV6-6	.	TRBJ1-2	TGTGCCAGCAGTCAAGACAGACAAGGAAGTGGCTACACCTTC	CASSQDRQGSGYTF
many	TRBV20-1	.	TRBJ2-1	TGCAGTGCTAGAGATCTGGGCAATGAGCAGTTCTTC	CSARDLGNEQFF
many	TRBV4-3	.	TRBJ2-1	TGCGCCAGCAGCCCGCCCGGGGTCAATGAGCAGTTCTTC	CASSPPGVNEQFF
many	TRBV6-2/TRBV6-3	.	TRBJ1-2	TGTGCCAGCAGTACCCAGTCTCCTATGAAGACCTTC	CASSTQSPMKTF
many	TRBV29-1	.	TRBJ2-7	TGCAGCGTTGAACGGGACGGTTACGAGCAGTACTTC	CSVERDGYEQYF
many	TRBV5-5	.	TRBJ1-2	TGTGCCAGCAGCCCCCGCCCCCCGAGCGGGGATAACTATGGCTACACCTTC	CASSPRPPSGDNYGYTF
many	TRBV12-3/TRBV12-4	.	TRBJ1-2	TGTGCCAGCAGTTTAGGCAGGGGTTCTCACTATGGCTACACCTTC	CASSLGRGSHYGYTF
.	TRBV20-1	.	TRBJ1-4	TGCAGTGCTACTGAGGACCCCAGGAAAAAACTGTTTTTT	CSATEDPRKKLFF